The source of this T cell receptor (beta chain) is a study of blood T cells in healthy people across ages. This CDR3 is 13 amino acids long. Germline assignment: CDR1 MDHEN and CDR2 SYDVKM. V gave up 11 bases and J gave up 0 bases; unmatched junction bases: 5. Alongside a J-beta primer mix, a sample-barcoded 5' primer served in a second PCR lasting about 6 to 12 cycles. One entry per CDR3 protein results from TCRdb running MiXCR on the 5' RACE reads. This sample yields around 940,000 distinct CDR3 sequences, of which around 54% are seen a single time; about 21% belongs to the top ten. The V call is TRBV28, the J call TRBJ2-7; TRBD1 matches at 9 bases. This TCR was sampled from a woman aged 60-75 years in good health. Sequencing input: blood. In DNA, the CDR3 is TGTGCCTGGGGGGACAGGGCCTCCTACGAGCAGTACTTC. Protein: CAWGDRASYEQYF.